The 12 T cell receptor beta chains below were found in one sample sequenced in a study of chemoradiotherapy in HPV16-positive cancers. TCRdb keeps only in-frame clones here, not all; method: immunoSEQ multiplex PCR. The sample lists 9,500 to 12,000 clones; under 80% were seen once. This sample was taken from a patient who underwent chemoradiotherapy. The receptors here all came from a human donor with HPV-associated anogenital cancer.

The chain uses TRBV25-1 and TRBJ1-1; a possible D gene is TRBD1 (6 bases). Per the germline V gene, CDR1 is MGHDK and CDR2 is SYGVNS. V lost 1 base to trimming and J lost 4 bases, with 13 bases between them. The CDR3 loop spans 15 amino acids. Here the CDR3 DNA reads TGTGCCAGCAGTGAATCGACGGTCAGGGGCACTGAAGCTTTCTTT. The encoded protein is CASSESTVRGTEAFF.

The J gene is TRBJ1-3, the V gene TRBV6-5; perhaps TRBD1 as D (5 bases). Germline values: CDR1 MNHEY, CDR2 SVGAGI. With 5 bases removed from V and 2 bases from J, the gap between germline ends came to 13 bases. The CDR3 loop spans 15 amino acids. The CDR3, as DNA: TGTGCCAGCAGTGCAGGGTACAGCACTGGAAACACCATATATTTT. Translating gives CASSAGYSTGNTIYF.

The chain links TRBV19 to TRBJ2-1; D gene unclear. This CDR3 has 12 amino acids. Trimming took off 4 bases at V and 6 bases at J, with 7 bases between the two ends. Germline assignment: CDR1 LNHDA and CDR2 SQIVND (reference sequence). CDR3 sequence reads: CASSTLVNEQFF. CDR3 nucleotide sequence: TGTGCCAGTAGTACTCTAGTCAATGAGCAGTTCTTC.

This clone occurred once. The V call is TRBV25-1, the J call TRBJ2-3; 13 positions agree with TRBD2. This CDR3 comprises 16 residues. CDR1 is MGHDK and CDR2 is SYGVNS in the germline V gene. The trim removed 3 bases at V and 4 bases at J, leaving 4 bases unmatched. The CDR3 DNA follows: TGTGCCAGCAGTGATTGGACTAGCGGGAGCCCAGATACGCAGTATTTT. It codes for CASSDWTSGSPDTQYF.

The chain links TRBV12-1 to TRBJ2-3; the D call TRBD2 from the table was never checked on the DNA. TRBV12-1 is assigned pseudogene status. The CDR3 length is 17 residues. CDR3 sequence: CASSFSAGSSSTDTQYF. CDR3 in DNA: TGTGCCAGCAGCTTTTCGGCGGGGTCTTCTAGCACAGATACGCAGTATTTT.

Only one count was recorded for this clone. DNA of the CDR3: TGTGCCAGCGGGGGGAAGTTTGGGGAGCGAGCCTACAATGAGCAGTTCTTC. As protein: CASGGKFGERAYNEQFF. The chain carries TRBV7-9 and TRBJ2-1; perhaps TRBD2 as D (6 bases). The CDR3 extends over 17 amino acids. Trimming removed 8 bases from V and 2 bases from J, with 22 bases in between. CDR1 is SEHNR and CDR2 is FQNEAQ in the germline V gene (reference sequence).

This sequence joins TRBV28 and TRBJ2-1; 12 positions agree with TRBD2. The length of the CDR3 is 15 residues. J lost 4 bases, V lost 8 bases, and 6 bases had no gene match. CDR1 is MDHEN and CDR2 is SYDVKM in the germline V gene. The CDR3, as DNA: TGTGCCAGCGGTGAACTAGCGGGAGGATACAATGAGCAGTTCTTC. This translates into CASGELAGGYNEQFF.

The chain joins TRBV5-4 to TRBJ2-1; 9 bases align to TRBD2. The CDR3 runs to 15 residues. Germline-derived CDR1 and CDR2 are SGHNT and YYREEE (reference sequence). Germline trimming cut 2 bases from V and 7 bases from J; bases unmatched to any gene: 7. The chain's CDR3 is CASSFIAGVGNEQFF. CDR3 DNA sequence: TGTGCCAGCAGCTTTATAGCGGGAGTAGGAAATGAGCAGTTCTTC.

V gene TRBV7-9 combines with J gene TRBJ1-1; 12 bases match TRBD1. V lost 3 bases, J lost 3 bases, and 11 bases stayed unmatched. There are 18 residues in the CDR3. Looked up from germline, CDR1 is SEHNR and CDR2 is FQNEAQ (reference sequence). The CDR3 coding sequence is TGTGCCAGCAGCTTTACGGGACAGGGGGCCTCATTATACACTGAAGCTTTCTTT. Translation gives CASSFTGQGASLYTEAFF. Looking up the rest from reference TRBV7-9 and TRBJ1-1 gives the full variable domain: DTGVSQNPRHKITKRGQNVTFRCDPISEHNRLYWYRQTLGQGPEFLTYFQNEAQLEKSRLLSDRFSAERPKGSFSTLEIQRTEQGDSAMYLCASSFTGQGASLYTEAFFGQGTRLTVV.

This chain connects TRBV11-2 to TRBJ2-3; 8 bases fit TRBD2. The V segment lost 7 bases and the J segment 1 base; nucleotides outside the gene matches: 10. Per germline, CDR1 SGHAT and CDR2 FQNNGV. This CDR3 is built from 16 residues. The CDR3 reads CASTNRGLVGTDTQYF. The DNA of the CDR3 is TGTGCCAGCACCAATCGGGGACTAGTCGGCACAGATACGCAGTATTTT. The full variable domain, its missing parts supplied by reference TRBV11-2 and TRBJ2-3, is EAGVAQSPRYKIIEKRQSVAFWCNPISGHATLYWYQQILGQGPKLLIQFQNNGVVDDSQLPKDRFSAERLKGVDSTLKIQPAKLEDSAVYLCASTNRGLVGTDTQYFGPGTRLTVL.

CDR3 DNA: TGTGCCAGCAGCCATTACCTGGGACTAGCGAACACAGATACGCAGTATTTT. Amino acids: CASSHYLGLANTDTQYF. The V call is TRBV7-8, the J call TRBJ2-3, with 10 bases lining up with TRBD2. The CDR3 loop spans 17 amino acids. V shed 5 bases and J 2 bases; nucleotides not matched to a gene: 10. Germline lookup yields CDR1 SGHVS and CDR2 FQNEAQ.

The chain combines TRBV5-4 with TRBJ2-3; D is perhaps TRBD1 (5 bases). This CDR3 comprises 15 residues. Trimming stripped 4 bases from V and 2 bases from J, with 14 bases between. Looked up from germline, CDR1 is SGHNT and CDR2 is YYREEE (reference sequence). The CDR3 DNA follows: TGTGCCAGCAGCCTCCTTCTGACAGACACAGATACGCAGTATTTT. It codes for CASSLLLTDTDTQYF.